The next 18 T cell receptor beta chains were all read from a single sample in a study of CD4 and CD8 cells across lung adenocarcinoma regions. TCRdb reprocessed the PCR reads via MiXCR and lists one record per CDR3 protein. The sample has approximately 11,000 distinct CDR3 sequences; approximately 58% are singletons. The sequenced material came from CD8+ T cells from the margin of a lung tumor. These receptors were collected from a male donor with lung adenocarcinoma. The CD4 and CD8 labels of this study may be unreliable.

This chain links TRBV29-1 with TRBJ2-1; 7 bases map to TRBD1. V lost 0 bases and J lost 1; bases outside the gene matches: 6. Germline values: CDR1 SQVTM, CDR2 ANQGSEA. CDR3 length: 16 residues. CDR3 nucleotide sequence: TGCAGCGTTGAAGATCCTGACAGGGAGTCCTACAATGAGCAGTTCTTC. This gives the protein CSVEDPDRESYNEQFF.

The chain employs TRBV6-1 and TRBJ2-2; 8 bases line up with TRBD1. CDR3 size: 17 residues. Germline assignment: CDR1 MNHNS and CDR2 SASEGT. Unmatched junction bases numbered 9, after V lost 2 bases and J lost 4 bases. The CDR3 region has the DNA TGTGCCAGCAGTGAACTAAGGACAGGGTGGGTCACCGGGGAGCTGTTTTTT. Translating it yields CASSELRTGWVTGELFF.

This clonotype was recorded a few times. V usage is TRBV6-1 and J usage is TRBJ2-1, with TRBD1 identical over 8 bases. CDR1 and CDR2 (germline): MNHNS, SASEGT. CDR3 length: 15 residues. With V trimmed by 3 bases and J by 10 bases, 11 bases remained unmatched. CDR3 in DNA: TGTGCCAGCAGTGACGGGACAGGTAGAGGATGGGAGCAGTTCTTC. It yields the protein CASSDGTGRGWEQFF.

On this clonotype: The CDR3 does not end in the conserved phenylalanine or tryptophan, so this is likely a read error. No DNA is shown, since the ends of the CDR3 on it are uncertain; the CDR3 is the one TCRdb lists. The rearrangement links TRBV15 to TRBJ2-5; the listed D gene, TRBD1, was not tested against the DNA. CDR1 and CDR2 (germline): LNHNV, YYDKDF (reference sequence). From its first to its last residue, the CDR3 has 19 amino acids. CDR3 sequence: CATTPCPHSFNYRNFLVVL.

There are many counts of this clonotype. The gene calls are TRBV12-3 or TRBV12-4 and TRBJ2-1, with TRBD1 identical over 9 bases. V shed 5 bases and J 3 bases; nucleotides not matched to a gene: 8. This CDR3 has 16 amino acids. Here the CDR3 reads CASSQNRGPYYNEQFF. For the CDR3, the DNA is TGTGCCAGCAGTCAAAACAGGGGGCCCTACTACAATGAGCAGTTCTTC.

Remarks on this clonotype: At one of its ends the junction is not consistent with the germline gene, which may arise from a read error. The V call is TRBV10-3, the J call TRBJ2-1; either TRBD1 or TRBD2 may supply D (6 bases each). Near its end, the DNA agrees better with TRBJ2-5, so the J call may be wrong. The CDR3 consists of 15 residues. Germline V CDR1 and CDR2: ENHRY, SYGVKD. The CDR3 DNA is TGTGCCGGGGGGCTCGGGGGCCGTGACCAAAAGACCCAGTACTTC. Translating it yields CAGGLGGRDQKTQYF.

The J gene is TRBJ2-3, the V gene TRBV20-1; 8 bases line up with TRBD2. Unmatched junction bases numbered 8, after V lost 5 bases and J lost 1 base. CDR1 DFQATT and CDR2 SNEGSKA come from the germline V gene (reference sequence). CDR3 length equals 15 residues. The CDR3 protein is CSAGVREVGTDTQYF. CDR3 bases: TGCAGTGCTGGAGTGCGGGAGGTTGGCACAGATACGCAGTATTTT.

This chain links TRBV6-1 with TRBJ2-1; tentatively, D is TRBD2 (6 bases). Judging by the DNA end, TRBJ2-7 fits better; the J call may be wrong. The CDR3 covers 14 residues. CDR1 is MNHNS and CDR2 is SASEGT in the germline V gene. CDR3 region: CASKTGVSVYEQYF. The CDR3 nucleotides are TGTGCCAGCAAAACGGGAGTGTCTGTCTACGAGCAGTACTTC.

V gene TRBV7-8 combines with J gene TRBJ2-6, with a tentative D call TRBD1 (6 bases). CDR1 is SGHVS and CDR2 is FQNEAQ in the germline V gene. The CDR3 covers 18 residues. V was pared by 5 bases and J by 1 base, with 18 bases between. CDR3 region: CASSTLVGAQSGANVLTF. The DNA for the CDR3 is TGTGCCAGCAGCACCCTAGTGGGGGCCCAATCTGGGGCCAACGTCCTGACTTTC.

This clonotype was observed a few times. V usage is TRBV7-2 and J usage is TRBJ2-3; a weak D match, TRBD1 (5 bases). Germline-derived CDR1 and CDR2 are SGHTA and FQGNSA. This CDR3 has 14 amino acids. Trimming shortened V by 3 bases and J by 2 bases, and 9 bases separated the two germline ends. The chain's CDR3 is CASSFGRVTDTQYF. The DNA of the CDR3 is TGTGCCAGCAGCTTTGGCAGGGTCACAGATACGCAGTATTTT.

This clonotype qualifies as medium-sized. The CDR3 sequence: CASSLAGGGYNEQFF. Written as DNA, the CDR3 is TGTGCCAGCAGTTTAGCGGGAGGCGGCTACAATGAGCAGTTCTTC. The rearrangement links TRBV6-5 to TRBJ2-1; the match to TRBD2 covers 10 bases. J was trimmed by 3 bases and V by 4 bases; bases with no gene match: 3. The length of the CDR3 is 15 residues. Per germline, CDR1 MNHEY and CDR2 SVGAGI.

The chain combines TRBV27 with TRBJ2-1; TRBD2 is a possible D gene (6 bases). CDR1 MNHEY and CDR2 SMNVEV come from the germline V gene (reference sequence). V was shortened by 8 bases and J by 8 bases, with 22 bases between the two germline ends. This CDR3 has 15 residues. CDR3 sequence (DNA): TGTGCCAGCTCACCTCGAAGGACGACTAGTTATGAGCAGTTCTTC. This sequence encodes CASSPRRTTSYEQFF.

The V and J genes are TRBV6-1 and TRBJ2-6; no definite D call. The DNA end is a closer match to TRBJ2-7, so the J assignment may be wrong. This CDR3 contains 12 residues. Germline CDR1 is MNHNS and CDR2 is SASEGT. The CDR3 spells CARAVSIDAQYF. The CDR3 region has the DNA TGTGCCCGCGCTGTGAGCATAGATGCGCAGTACTTC.

The gene calls are TRBV6-1 and TRBJ2-3; 8 nucleotides match TRBD2. Losses at the gene ends were 5 bases for V and 6 bases for J; bases not matched to a gene: 4. The CDR3 has 13 residues. Per the germline V gene, CDR1 is MNHNS and CDR2 is SASEGT. The CDR3 here is CASSQRGGDTQYF. The DNA for the CDR3 is TGTGCCAGCAGTCAGCGCGGGGGGGATACGCAGTATTTT.

V and J are TRBV6-1 and TRBJ2-1; D call uncertain. TRBJ2-5 matches the DNA end more closely, so the J call is doubtful. Looked up from germline, CDR1 is MNHNS and CDR2 is SASEGT. This CDR3 has 13 amino acids. CDR3 nucleotides: TGTGCCAGCAGTCGGTGGGTTTCGGAGACCCAGTACTTC. Its protein product is CASSRWVSETQYF.

The chain joins TRBV3-1 to TRBJ2-5, with D unclear. CDR3 length: 14 amino acids. The V end lost 4 bases, the J end lost 1 base, and 10 bases lay between the germline ends. Germline assignment: CDR1 LGHDT and CDR2 YNNKEL (reference sequence). CDR3 in amino acids: CASSPPATQETQYF. Written as DNA, the CDR3 is TGTGCCAGCAGCCCCCCGGCTACCCAAGAGACCCAGTACTTC.

With respect to this clonotype: At one end, the junction sequence differs from germline, possibly due to a read error. The chain has TRBV6-1 and TRBJ2-3; TRBD2 aligns across 9 bases. Germline CDR1 is MNHNS and CDR2 is SASEGT. The CDR3 sequence is 14 residues long. The CDR3, as DNA: TGTGGCGGCAGGGGAGCGGGAGGCAAAAATACTCAGTACTTT. It is translated as CGGRGAGGKNTQYF.

In DNA, the CDR3 is TGTGCGAGGAACGCGGGCGGACAGCGAGACATCCAGTACTTC. Translating gives CARNAGGQRDIQYF. The V gene is TRBV6-1, the J gene TRBJ2-5; D might be TRBD1 (6 bases). The CDR3 is made up of 14 amino acids. Germline V lookup: CDR1 MNHNS, CDR2 SASEGT.